The 20 T cell receptor beta chains below come from one sample, sequenced in a study of blood T cell repertoires in COVID-19. Clones were read by immunoSEQ multiplex PCR, and TCRdb kept only the in-frame ones, dropping some. The repertoire holds roughly 290,000 clones, with around 90% as singletons. Sequences were obtained from PBMCs or T cells enriched from blood (not recorded which). The receptors stem from a woman younger than 30 with acute COVID-19.

J is TRBJ2-7 and V is TRBV24-1; 10 bases agree with TRBD2. The junction had 12 bases not matched to a gene; V was cut back by 5 bases and J by 3 bases. Germline V CDR1 and CDR2: KGHDR, SFDVKD. The CDR3 sequence is 17 residues long. The CDR3 protein is CATSVLGPSGSIYEQYF. In nucleotides, the CDR3 is TGTGCCACCAGTGTCCTGGGCCCTAGCGGGAGTATCTACGAGCAGTACTTC.

The chain recombines TRBV4-2 with TRBJ2-7; D is uncertain. V dropped 5 bases and J dropped 3 bases, with 11 bases sitting between them. Germline loops: CDR1 LGHNA, CDR2 YNFKEQ. There are 13 residues in the CDR3. CDR3 DNA sequence: TGTGCCAGCAGCTTCAGCGCGCACTACGAGCAGTACTTC. It specifies CASSFSAHYEQYF.

This rearrangement joins TRBV19 to TRBJ1-4, with TRBD1 identical over 7 bases. Trimming at V came to 5 bases and at J to 4 bases, leaving 4 bases not matched to a gene. The CDR3 runs to 14 residues. Germline-derived CDR1 and CDR2 are LNHDA and SQIVND (reference sequence). The CDR3, as DNA: TGTGCCAGTAGTCCTCGACAGGGTAATGAAAAACTGTTTTTT. Its translation: CASSPRQGNEKLFF.

The V gene is TRBV11-2, the J gene TRBJ2-7, with 12 positions matching TRBD2. Germline trimming cut 5 bases from V and 2 bases from J; bases unmatched to any gene: 4. CDR1 and CDR2 from the germline V gene are SGHAT and FQNNGV. The CDR3 contains 15 residues. This CDR3 reads CASSLTSGSPYEQYF. The CDR3 DNA sequence: TGTGCCAGCAGCCTGACTAGCGGGAGCCCCTACGAGCAGTACTTC.

This rearrangement joins TRBV3-1 (or the pseudogene TRBV3-2) to TRBJ2-6, with 9 bases matching TRBD1. The V segment lost 5 bases and the J segment 4 bases; nucleotides outside the gene matches: 9. Germline V gene lookup returns CDR1 LGHDT and CDR2 YNNKEL (reference sequence). The CDR3 is 17 residues long. The CDR3 DNA reads TGTGCCAGCAGCGGGGACAGGGCCTTGTGGGGGGCCAACGTCCTGACTTTC. Its protein is CASSGDRALWGANVLTF.

This clone has just a few counts. The V and J genes are TRBV5-6 and TRBJ1-2; a possible D gene is TRBD1 (6 bases). The CDR3 sequence is 14 residues long. Per germline, CDR1 SGHDT and CDR2 YYEEEE. Trimming pared 5 bases from V and 3 bases from J, leaving 14 bases between. The CDR3 DNA reads TGTGCCAGCAGGACGACAGGATCGGACTATGGCTACACCTTC. It yields the protein CASRTTGSDYGYTF.

The chain is built from TRBV5-1 and TRBJ2-5; D may match TRBD1 or TRBD2 (5 bases each). In germline, CDR1 is SGHRS, CDR2 YFSETQ. This CDR3 contains 14 residues. V was shortened by 4 bases and J by 4 bases, with 14 bases between the two germline ends. Here the CDR3 reads CASSLGVTPETQYF. The CDR3 DNA follows: TGCGCCAGCAGCCTGGGGGTGACACCAGAGACCCAGTACTTC.

This chain links TRBV11-3 with TRBJ2-1; 9 bases match TRBD2. The V segment lost 5 bases and the J segment 4 bases; nucleotides outside the gene matches: 0. The CDR3 covers 13 residues. Looked up from germline, CDR1 is SGHNT and CDR2 is YENEEA. The chain's CDR3 is CASSLAGYNEQFF. In nucleotides, the CDR3 is TGTGCCAGCAGCCTAGCGGGGTACAATGAGCAGTTCTTC.

The chain employs TRBV11-2 and TRBJ1-4; 9 bases map to TRBD1. J gave up 6 bases and V 5 bases, and 7 bases lay outside the gene matches. The CDR3 runs to 15 residues. CDR1 is SGHAT and CDR2 is FQNNGV in the germline V gene. CDR3 residues: CASSPPGTGYEKLFF. As DNA, the CDR3 is TGTGCCAGCAGCCCCCCCGGGACAGGGTATGAAAAACTGTTTTTT.

The chain combines TRBV30 with TRBJ1-5, with 11 bases matching TRBD1. Unmatched junction bases numbered 4, after V lost 0 bases and J lost 9 bases. Per germline, CDR1 GTSNPN and CDR2 SVGIG (reference sequence). There are 14 residues in the CDR3. CDR3 in DNA: TGTGCCTGGAGTGTGGGACAGGGGGGCCGGCCCCAGCATTTT. Its protein is CAWSVGQGGRPQHF.

The chain has TRBV18 and TRBJ2-7, with TRBD1 as a possible D gene (6 bases). From germline, CDR1 is KGHSH and CDR2 LQKENI. The V end lost 1 base, the J end lost 3 bases, and 10 bases lay between the germline ends. The CDR3 totals 14 residues. The CDR3 region has the DNA TGTGCCAGCTCACCACGGGCAGGGGACTACGAGCAGTACTTC. Translation: CASSPRAGDYEQYF.

This chain joins TRBV28 and TRBJ2-2; 9 bases agree with TRBD2. The V gene's germline CDR1 is MDHEN and CDR2 SYDVKM. The CDR3 contains 14 residues. V gave up 8 bases and J gave up 6 bases; unmatched junction bases: 7. CDR3 in DNA: TGTGCCAGCCGCCGTAGCGGGAGCTCCGGGGAGCTGTTTTTT. Amino acids: CASRRSGSSGELFF.

The rearrangement joins TRBV30 to TRBJ2-1, with 9 bases that match TRBD1. CDR1 is GTSNPN and CDR2 is SVGIG in the germline V gene (reference sequence). The V gene end was trimmed by 3 bases and the J gene end by 5 bases; junction bases not matched to a gene: 5. There are 14 residues in the CDR3. In nucleotides, the CDR3 is TGTGCCTGGAGCCGGGACAGGGTGAACAATGAGCAGTTCTTC. It encodes CAWSRDRVNNEQFF. The entire variable domain, with the rest obtained from reference TRBV30 and TRBJ2-1, is as follows: SQTIHQWPATLVQPVGSPLSLECTVEGTSNPNLYWYRQAAGRGLQLLFYSVGIGQISSEVPQNLSASRPQDRQFILSSKKLLLSDSGFYLCAWSRDRVNNEQFFGPGTRLTVL.

This chain links TRBV28 with TRBJ1-5, with TRBD1 identical over 9 bases. Per germline, CDR1 MDHEN and CDR2 SYDVKM. The CDR3 is 17 amino acids. After removal of 7 bases from V and 7 bases from J, the junction contained 17 bases not matched to a gene. CDR3 in amino acids: CASITAGTGLIVQPQHF. The CDR3 bases are TGTGCCAGCATTACCGCCGGGACAGGGTTAATCGTCCAGCCCCAGCATTTT.

This rearrangement joins TRBV7-3 to TRBJ2-2, with D perhaps matching TRBD2 (5 bases). V was shortened by 3 bases and J by 7 bases, with 9 bases between the two germline ends. CDR1 is SGHTA, CDR2 FQGTGA, per germline. This CDR3 comprises 13 residues. In DNA, the CDR3 is TGTGCCAGCAGCTTTGACGGGATCGGGGAGCTGTTTTTT. This gives the protein CASSFDGIGELFF.

This rearrangement joins TRBV5-1 to TRBJ1-4; no definite D call. Germline values: CDR1 SGHRS, CDR2 YFSETQ. This CDR3 is built from 14 residues. The V end was cut by 1 base, the J end by 4 bases, with 8 bases between. CDR3 in amino acids: CASSLLVSNEKLFF. The CDR3 DNA reads as TGCGCCAGCAGCTTGTTGGTCAGTAATGAAAAACTGTTTTTT. The whole variable domain, filled in from reference TRBV5-1 and TRBJ1-4, reads KAGVTQTPRYLIKTRGQQVTLSCSPISGHRSVSWYQQTPGQGLQFLFEYFSETQRNKGNFPGRFSGRQFSNSRSEMNVSTLELGDSALYLCASSLLVSNEKLFFGSGTQLSVL.

There are a few counts of this clone. The chain joins TRBV18 to TRBJ1-6, with TRBD1 as a possible D gene (5 bases). This CDR3 region has 14 residues. CDR1 and CDR2 from the germline V gene are KGHSH and LQKENI. The V end lost 3 bases, the J end lost 5 bases, and 8 bases lay between the germline ends. As DNA, the CDR3 is TGTGCCAGCTCACCGACAGTGAATAATTCACCCCTCCACTTT. As protein: CASSPTVNNSPLHF.

This clone showed up just once. CDR3 region: CAWGGSFGETQYF. Written as DNA, the CDR3 is TGTGCCTGGGGGGGGAGCTTTGGGGAGACCCAGTACTTC. This sequence joins TRBV30 and TRBJ2-5; maybe TRBD2 (6 bases). CDR1 GTSNPN and CDR2 SVGIG come from the germline V gene (reference sequence). The V end lost 5 bases, the J end lost 5 bases, and 15 bases lay between the germline ends. This CDR3 region has 13 residues.

The J gene is TRBJ2-1, the V gene TRBV3-1 (or the pseudogene TRBV3-2), with 9 positions matching TRBD2. Looked up from germline, CDR1 is LGHDT and CDR2 is YNNKEL (reference sequence). The CDR3 extends over 14 amino acids. The V segment lost 8 bases and the J segment 6 bases; nucleotides outside the gene matches: 8. CDR3 bases: TGTGCCAGCGCACGGGCGGGAGGGCCCAATGAGCAGTTCTTC. It specifies CASARAGGPNEQFF.

The chain links TRBV7-2 to TRBJ2-3, with D perhaps matching TRBD2 (6 bases). The CDR3 sequence is 15 residues long. V was trimmed by 0 bases and J by 4 bases, leaving 11 bases between them. Germline V lookup: CDR1 SGHTA, CDR2 FQGNSA. The CDR3 DNA reads TGTGCCAGCAGCTTAGCGGGAGGAAGGGCAGATACGCAGTATTTT. Translated: CASSLAGGRADTQYF.